This TCR beta chain was profiled in a study of blood T cell repertoires in COVID-19. Germline values: CDR1 KGHSH, CDR2 LQKENI. V shed 5 bases and J shed 4 bases, with 14 bases lying between them. This CDR3 has 14 residues. Authors' analysis steps: Estimates of nucleated cell counts were drawn from the amplification of reference gene primers. Sequencing used immunoSEQ multiplex PCR; TCRdb keeps in-frame clones, though not all of them. V and J calls and clone size are given by that table; D and trimming were obtained from the DNA. This table has approximately 170,000 clones, around 86% appearing once. Input material: peripheral blood. The TCR sequence derives from a woman between 65 and 79 years old with COVID-19, enrolled during active disease. The chain couples TRBV18 to TRBJ1-1; D may be TRBD1 (6 bases). The CDR3 spells CASSANPRGTEAFF. The DNA for the CDR3 is TGTGCCAGCTCAGCGAACCCCAGGGGCACTGAAGCTTTCTTT.